This TCR beta chain was retrieved from a study of T cells after yellow fever vaccination (dated 2019 in TCRdb). For the wider study: Libraries from fractions with low cell numbers were prepared with the SMART-Seq v4 Ultra Low Input RNA kit. To track T-cell clones before and after primary and booster YFV17D yellow fever vaccination, bulk TCR alpha and beta repertoires were sequenced longitudinally. Blood was collected at multiple timepoints before and after primary and secondary immunization, and bulk PBMC replicates and cell subsets were isolated. Two healthy male donors made up the cohort, one aged 18 to 30 years and the other aged 30 to 40 years.

The treatment or condition label for this specimen denotes: live attenuated yellow fever vaccine strain. At every blood-draw timepoint, two biological replicates of bulk PBMCs were collected. A standard Ficoll-Paque protocol was used to isolate PBMCs from peripheral blood. TriZol was used to extract RNA from bulk PBMCs, CD4 and CD8 fractions, and dextramer-positive and dextramer-negative fractions. Sequencing relied on an Illumina NovaSeq 6000. TCR cDNA was synthesized by 5'RACE template switching, through which a universal primer site and unique molecular identifiers were introduced. Priming of cDNA synthesis was performed from both the TCR alpha and TCR beta constant segments. Libraries were amplified in two PCR steps, with sample barcodes and sequencing adapters added in the second step. Sequencing of libraries was performed on Illumina HiSeq 2500 (2x100 bp) or NovaSeq (2x150 bp). The published analysis was carried out like this. Demultiplexing of reads and collapsing into UMI consensus sequences were performed with MIGEC, and V(D)J alignment was carried out with MiXCR. Clonotypes responding to the vaccine were identified with edgeR on replicate PBMC samples, with the criteria of FDR below 0.01 and a log2 fold change above 5 up to day 15. CD4 or CD8 identity was assigned to each bulk clonotype according to whether the clonotype was present at higher abundance in the sequenced CD4 repertoire or the sequenced CD8 repertoire. The public reads were quality trimmed at Q25 with fastp and then assembled into clones with MiXCR by TCRdb, keeping productive beta chains. Rows matching on CDR3 protein sequence are summarized as one entry with the most common DNA and genes. TCRdb's processing, not the authors' own work, is the source of the V and J calls. Recorded for this sample are a few hundred thousand distinct CDR3 sequences; 4% of them occurred a single time. Less than 25% of the sample is in the top ten clones.

General study outcomes and caveats: Computational filtering was needed because FACS-sorted repertoires could contain abundant contaminating clonotypes from the bulk population. After the booster, most clones that had expanded after primary vaccination were detected again (almost 97% of CD4 and around nine tenths of CD8), suggesting broad maintenance of memory. Because only a couple of donors were included in the study, the extent to which the findings can be generalized is limited. The secondary T-cell response was found to be weaker but faster than the primary response, with a peak reached on day 5 rather than on day 15. A small fraction of clonotypes showed up in both the CD4 and CD8 compartments, probably as a result of convergent recombination.

Its CDR3 holds 15 amino acids, cysteine through phenylalanine. The read is trimmed to its CDR3 DNA, 45 bases read in frame from base 1. V lost 3 bases and J lost 5 bases; the stretch between them is 16 bases long. In the germline V gene (reference sequence), CDR1 corresponds to SEHNR and CDR2 to FQNEAQ. A word on this clonotype: Its specific antigen is unknown. Per-base qualities were not stored, and no clone one base away is much larger.

The clonotype comes from a man younger than 35 who received the YFV17D yellow fever vaccine. This chain joins TRBV7-9 to TRBJ2-5; TRBD2 is perhaps the D gene, given 5 matching bases. Material: PBMCs, obtained 5 days after the yellow fever booster vaccination. The nucleotides read TGTGCCAGCAGCTTCGAGGAACCGGGGTGGGAGACCCAGTACTTC. This sequence encodes CASSFEEPGWETQYF.